This passage covers 4 T cell receptor beta chains from one sample sequenced in a study of cytotoxic CD8 clonotypes in ibrutinib-treated CLL. The repertoire was sequenced with immunoSEQ multiplex PCR; TCRdb's copy has only in-frame clones and lacks some. This table has roughly 180,000 clones, approximately 84% appearing once. Sample: PBMCs, taken after 24 months of ibrutinib treatment. These TCRs come from a human donor with chronic lymphocytic leukemia.

The chain employs TRBV6-5 and TRBJ2-5; 8 bases are shared with TRBD2. The trim removed 0 bases at V and 5 bases at J, leaving 8 bases unmatched. The CDR3 contains 16 residues. Germline assignment: CDR1 MNHEY and CDR2 SVGAGI. CDR3: CASSYSGTGGRETQYF. The CDR3 nucleotides read TGTGCCAGCAGTTACTCAGGAACGGGGGGGCGGGAGACCCAGTACTTC.

The chain has TRBV19 and TRBJ2-6; D possibly matches TRBD1 or TRBD2 (5 bases each). The V end was cut by 5 bases, the J end by 5 bases, with 13 bases between. Germline CDR1 is LNHDA and CDR2 is SQIVND (reference sequence). The CDR3 runs to 15 residues. This CDR3 reads CASSALRGRANVLTF. The CDR3 DNA is TGTGCCAGTAGTGCCTTACGGGGCCGGGCCAACGTCCTGACTTTC. Drawing the rest from reference TRBV19 and TRBJ2-6, the complete variable domain is DGGITQSPKYLFRKEGQNVTLSCEQNLNHDAMYWYRQDPGQGLRLIYYSQIVNDFQKGDIAEGYSVSREKKESFPLTVTSAQKNPTAFYLCASSALRGRANVLTFGAGSRLTVL.

V and J are TRBV27 and TRBJ1-2; 9 nucleotides align to TRBD1. From germline, CDR1 is MNHEY and CDR2 SMNVEV (reference sequence). The V and J ends lost 6 bases and 3 bases, in that order; junction bases with no gene match: 5. The CDR3 contains 14 residues. CDR3 sequence: CASRRTGVYYGYTF. The CDR3 DNA reads TGTGCCAGCAGACGGACAGGGGTGTACTATGGCTACACCTTC.

A single count supports this clone. The rearrangement joins TRBV9 to TRBJ2-4; D not resolved. The CDR3 consists of 13 residues. Trimming removed 4 bases from V and 0 bases from J, with 5 bases in between. Germline CDR1 is SGDLS and CDR2 is YYNGEE. The CDR3 spells CASSSSAKNIQYF. The CDR3 DNA sequence: TGTGCCAGCAGCTCGTCAGCCAAAAACATTCAGTACTTC.